The 11 T cell receptor beta chains presented below share a single source sample, sequenced in a study of T cells in Graves' hyperthyroidism and ophthalmopathy. TCR beta CDR3 sequences were amplified from RNA transcripts. A set of HTBI primers served as the primers for a first-round RT-PCR of the TCR CDR3. One entry per CDR3 protein results from TCRdb running MiXCR on the multiplex PCR reads. The data show some 490,000 distinct CDR3 sequences, approximately 23% seen once. Input material: blood. The receptors were gathered from a woman in her seventies with Graves' ophthalmopathy.

The chain carries TRBV11-2 and TRBJ2-5; 9 bases map to TRBD2. The germline V gene encodes CDR1 SGHAT and CDR2 FQNNGV. CDR3 length equals 17 residues. The V segment lost 4 bases and the J segment 7 bases; nucleotides outside the gene matches: 16. The CDR3 bases are TGTGCCAGCAGCTCAGGCGGGGGGGGAAGCGGGGTGCGGACCCAGTACTTC. Residues: CASSSGGGGSGVRTQYF.

This clonotype was found a few times. It may be a read error: a sequence one base away is much more abundant. The CDR3 DNA reads TGTGCCAGCAGTGACACTTACTATGACTACACCTTC. Encoded protein: CASSDTYYDYTF. The rearrangement links TRBV2 to TRBJ1-2; no reliable D call. Per germline, CDR1 SNHLY and CDR2 FYNNEI. This CDR3 is 12 amino acids long.

This clonotype was seen a handful of times. The chain uses TRBV24-1 and TRBJ2-3; TRBD2 matches at 7 bases. CDR3 size: 14 residues. Germline V CDR1 and CDR2: KGHDR, SFDVKD. Trimming at V came to 3 bases and at J to 5 bases, leaving 4 bases not matched to a gene. The CDR3: CATSDPGGRDTQYF. CDR3 DNA sequence: TGTGCCACCAGTGATCCCGGGGGGAGAGATACGCAGTATTTT.

The chain employs TRBV7-9 and TRBJ2-7; 10 nucleotides match TRBD1. V was clipped by 5 bases and J by 5 bases; unmatched bases: 6. The CDR3 has 14 residues. Germline assignment: CDR1 SEHNR and CDR2 FQNEAQ (reference sequence). For the CDR3, the DNA is TGTGCCAGCAGCCGCAGGGACAGGGGTAACGAGCAGTACTTC. This codes for CASSRRDRGNEQYF.

The chain is built from TRBV6-5 and TRBJ2-3; D is ambiguous. V was trimmed by 2 bases and J by 0 bases, leaving 3 bases between them. The CDR3 sequence is 13 residues long. Per germline, CDR1 MNHEY and CDR2 SVGAGI. The DNA of the CDR3 is TGTGCCAGCAGTTACCAAAGCACAGATACGCAGTATTTT. Amino acids: CASSYQSTDTQYF.

The chain links TRBV7-9 to TRBJ1-2; D unclear. The V gene lost 1 base and the J gene lost 7 bases, with 16 bases spanning the gap. CDR1 and CDR2 (germline): SEHNR, FQNEAQ (reference sequence). The CDR3 length is 15 residues. The CDR3 protein is CASSLGISSLGGYTF. CDR3 nucleotide sequence: TGTGCCAGCAGCTTAGGCATCTCCAGTCTAGGTGGCTACACCTTC.

The genes are TRBV6-5 and TRBJ2-7; the D call may be TRBD1 or TRBD2 (5 bases each). V gave up 2 bases and J gave up 6 bases, with 11 bases separating them. The CDR3 runs to 13 residues. Germline CDR1 MNHEY, CDR2 SVGAGI. DNA for the CDR3: TGTGCCAGCAGTTACGGGACCGTATTCGAGCAGTACTTC. Translation gives CASSYGTVFEQYF.

This clonotype was observed at least ten times. This rearrangement joins TRBV12-3 or TRBV12-4 to TRBJ1-4; a weak D match, TRBD1 (6 bases). V dropped 5 bases and J dropped 0 bases, with 10 bases sitting between them. This CDR3 spans 15 amino acids. CDR3 residues: CASSIKGATNEKLFF. CDR3 sequence (DNA): TGTGCCAGCAGTATTAAGGGGGCAACTAATGAAAAACTGTTTTTT.

The gene calls are TRBV5-1 and TRBJ1-2; D call uncertain. The CDR3 totals 19 residues. Trimming pared 0 bases from V and 0 bases from J, leaving 21 bases between. Germline V gene lookup returns CDR1 SGHRS and CDR2 YFSETQ. The DNA of the CDR3 is TGCGCCAGCAGCTTGGATCCAGTTACCCTGTTTTCAGCTAACTATGGCTACACCTTC. Translation: CASSLDPVTLFSANYGYTF.

This clonotype came up a few times. The chain joins TRBV28 to TRBJ1-1, with a tentative D call TRBD1 (5 bases). Germline lookup yields CDR1 MDHEN and CDR2 SYDVKM. Trimming removed 5 bases from V and 1 base from J, with 11 bases in between. This CDR3 has 14 residues. This chain's CDR3 is CASSMTVRNTEAFF. DNA of the CDR3: TGTGCCAGCAGTATGACAGTAAGGAACACTGAAGCTTTCTTT.

In regard to this clonotype: One base away lies a much larger clone, so this may be a sequencing read error. The CDR3 DNA sequence: TGTGCCAGCAGTTCCTCTGTCCCCTCCTACGAGCAGTACTTC. Its translation is CASSSSVPSYEQYF. This chain uses TRBV28 with TRBJ2-7; the D is unclear. The CDR3 totals 14 residues. Germline CDR1 MDHEN, CDR2 SYDVKM. V was clipped by 4 bases and J by 0 bases, with 10 bases between them.